The entry that follows covers one T cell receptor beta chain sequence. The antigen is not known. This record comes from a study of early T cells in non-severe SARS-CoV-2 infection. Background on the study: The sequenced material was bulk RNA from unsorted whole blood, and its chains were unpaired. Points from the study as a whole: The study's VDJdb matching favored anti-spike CD8 responses and missed private and CD4 specificities.

Unique molecular identifiers were affixed to single, distinct cDNA molecules. A single record per CDR3 protein comes from TCRdb applying MiXCR to the 5' RACE reads. Of roughly 100,000 distinct CDR3 sequences in the sample, about an eighth were seen once. CDR1 and CDR2 (germline): MDHEN, SYDVKM. The CDR3 spans 16 residues. V lost 9 bases, J lost 0 bases, and 10 bases stayed unmatched. The sequence came from an adult who was a healthcare worker with PCR-confirmed SARS-CoV-2 infection or an uninfected control (not recorded which). This chain connects TRBV28 to TRBJ2-4; 8 nucleotides line up with TRBD1. Sequenced input: whole blood. CDR3 loop: CASQGDRGIAKNIQYF. DNA for the CDR3: TGTGCCAGTCAAGGAGACAGGGGCATAGCCAAAAACATTCAGTACTTC.